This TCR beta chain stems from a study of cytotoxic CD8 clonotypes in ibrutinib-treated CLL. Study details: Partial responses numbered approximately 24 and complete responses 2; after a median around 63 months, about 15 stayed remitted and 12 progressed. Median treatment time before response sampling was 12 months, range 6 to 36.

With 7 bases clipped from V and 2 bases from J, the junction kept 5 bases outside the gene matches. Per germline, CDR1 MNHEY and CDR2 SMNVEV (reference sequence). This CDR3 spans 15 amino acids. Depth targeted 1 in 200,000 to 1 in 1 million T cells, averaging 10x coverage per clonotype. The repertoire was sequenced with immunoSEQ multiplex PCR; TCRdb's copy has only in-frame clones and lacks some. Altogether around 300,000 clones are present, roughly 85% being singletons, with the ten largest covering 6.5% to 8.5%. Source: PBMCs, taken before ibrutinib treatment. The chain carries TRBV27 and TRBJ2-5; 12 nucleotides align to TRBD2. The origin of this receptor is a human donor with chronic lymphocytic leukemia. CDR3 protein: CASNRLAGEQETQYF. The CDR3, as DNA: TGTGCCAGCAATCGACTAGCGGGGGAGCAAGAGACCCAGTACTTC.